Presented here are 14 T cell receptor beta chains from one specimen sequenced in a study of cytomegalovirus exposure and HLA in healthy donors. The PCR made use of 60 Vbeta and 13 Jbeta primers. Here immunoSEQ multiplex PCR was the method, and the copy in TCRdb shows in-frame clones only, minus some. The data show approximately 190,000 clones, under 70% seen once. The sequenced sample was PBMCs. All receptors derive from a man in his forties or fifties in good health and CMV-seropositive.

This clone was counted once. The chain couples TRBV5-4 to TRBJ2-7, with D maybe TRBD2 (6 bases). Per the germline V gene, CDR1 is SGHNT and CDR2 is YYREEE (reference sequence). Trimming removed 6 bases from V and 1 base from J, with 14 bases in between. The CDR3 extends over 14 amino acids. CDR3 DNA: TGTGCCAGCAACCCGGGACGGGGGTCCTACGAGCAGTACTTC. Translation: CASNPGRGSYEQYF.

The gene calls are TRBV10-1 and TRBJ2-1, with 12 bases aligning to TRBD2. The V gene's germline CDR1 is WNHNN and CDR2 SYGVQD (reference sequence). This CDR3 has 15 residues. The V and J ends lost 6 bases and 7 bases, in that order; junction bases with no gene match: 7. The CDR3 here is CASSPTSGGVNEQFF. As DNA, the CDR3 is TGCGCCAGCAGCCCGACTAGCGGGGGAGTTAATGAGCAGTTCTTC.

Only a few counts were recorded for this clone. The chain carries TRBV6-6 and TRBJ1-6; D is perhaps TRBD1 (5 bases). Germline V gene sequence: CDR1 MNHNY, CDR2 SVGAGI (reference sequence). V was cut by 2 bases and J by 7 bases, with 9 bases left in between. This CDR3 spans 14 amino acids. The CDR3 DNA follows: TGTGCCAGCAGTTACGACAGCACCAATTCACCCCTCCACTTT. This gives the protein CASSYDSTNSPLHF.

The J gene is TRBJ2-7, the V gene TRBV27; 7 nucleotides agree with TRBD1. V shed 3 bases, J shed 0 bases, and the junction held 5 bases outside the gene matches. The CDR3 totals 15 residues. Germline V gives CDR1 MNHEY, CDR2 SMNVEV (reference sequence). The CDR3 here is CASSFRGQSSYEQYF. Written as DNA, the CDR3 is TGTGCCAGCAGTTTCAGGGGACAGAGCTCCTACGAGCAGTACTTC.

This clone came up a few times. J is TRBJ2-5 and V is TRBV4-2; 12 positions agree with TRBD2. This CDR3 has 15 amino acids. CDR1 LGHNA and CDR2 YNFKEQ come from the germline V gene. Losses at the gene ends were 6 bases for V and 4 bases for J; bases not matched to a gene: 6. CDR3 sequence reads: CASSRLAGVTETQYF. The CDR3 region has the DNA TGTGCCAGCAGTCGACTAGCGGGGGTCACAGAGACCCAGTACTTC.

This clone was detected a few times. The rearrangement uses TRBV7-2 and TRBJ1-5, with unresolved D. Trimming removed 2 bases at V and 7 bases at J, with 12 bases between. CDR3 length: 14 residues. The V gene's germline CDR1 is SGHTA and CDR2 FQGNSA. The CDR3 nucleotides read TGTGCCAGCAGCTTATCAGGCAGGAACCAGCCCCAGCATTTT. Translated, it gives CASSLSGRNQPQHF.

The chain combines TRBV28 with TRBJ2-7; D is possibly TRBD1 (6 bases). Trimming stripped 4 bases from V and 7 bases from J, with 23 bases between. CDR3 length equals 16 residues. Looked up from germline, CDR1 is MDHEN and CDR2 is SYDVKM. The CDR3 protein is CASSSTTQGPMGEQYF. The CDR3 DNA follows: TGTGCCAGCAGTTCCACGACACAGGGTCCCATGGGGGAGCAGTACTTC.

The gene calls are TRBV19 and TRBJ2-7; D remains unclear. Germline-derived CDR1 and CDR2 are LNHDA and SQIVND (reference sequence). With 6 bases removed from V and 1 base from J, the gap between germline ends came to 10 bases. The CDR3 covers 13 residues. The CDR3 here is CASSGSWSYEQYF. CDR3 nucleotide sequence: TGTGCCAGTAGCGGGTCTTGGTCCTACGAGCAGTACTTC. The entire variable domain, with the rest obtained from reference TRBV19 and TRBJ2-7, is as follows: DGGITQSPKYLFRKEGQNVTLSCEQNLNHDAMYWYRQDPGQGLRLIYYSQIVNDFQKGDIAEGYSVSREKKESFPLTVTSAQKNPTAFYLCASSGSWSYEQYFGPGTRLTVT.

The chain uses TRBV10-3 and TRBJ2-7, with 11 bases matching TRBD2. The trim removed 4 bases at V and 2 bases at J, leaving 16 bases unmatched. The CDR3 is 19 residues long. Germline V CDR1 and CDR2: ENHRY, SYGVKD. As DNA, the CDR3 is TGTGCCATCAGTGGAGGGGTGGGAGCTAGCGGGGGGTCCCCCTACGAGCAGTACTTC. This codes for CAISGGVGASGGSPYEQYF.

The genes are TRBV18 and TRBJ1-1, with D perhaps TRBD1 (6 bases). The V gene's germline CDR1 is KGHSH and CDR2 LQKENI. The CDR3 is 14 amino acids. V shed 5 bases and J shed 4 bases, with 14 bases lying between them. CDR3 in DNA: TGTGCCAGCTCAACTACAGGGATGAGCACTGAAGCTTTCTTT. Translating gives CASSTTGMSTEAFF. Full variable domain (remainder filled in from reference TRBV18 and TRBJ1-1): NAGVMQNPRHLVRRRGQEARLRCSPMKGHSHVYWYRQLPEEGLKFMVYLQKENIIDESGMPKERFSAEFPKEGPSILRIQQVVRGDSAAYFCASSTTGMSTEAFFGQGTRLTVV.

This sequence joins TRBV11-3 and TRBJ2-1; the match to TRBD1 covers 9 bases. CDR1 and CDR2 from the germline V gene are SGHNT and YENEEA. J was trimmed by 5 bases and V by 4 bases; bases with no gene match: 6. The CDR3 spans 15 residues. The CDR3 DNA is TGTGCCAGCAGCTCTACAGGGGGCAAGAACAATGAGCAGTTCTTC. This sequence encodes CASSSTGGKNNEQFF.

The chain carries TRBV6-5 and TRBJ1-5, with TRBD1 as a possible D gene (6 bases). Germline CDR1 and CDR2: MNHEY and SVGAGI. The CDR3 is 13 residues long. V was cut by 5 bases and J by 12 bases, with 17 bases left in between. The chain's CDR3 is CASSAPGHRVQHF. In DNA form, the CDR3 reads TGTGCCAGCAGTGCCCCGGGACACAGGGTCCAGCATTTT.

The rearrangement uses TRBV7-6 and TRBJ2-1; 11 bases match TRBD2. The V gene's germline CDR1 is SGHVS and CDR2 FNYEAQ. V trimming: 5 bases; J trimming: 6 bases; junction bases outside the gene matches: 6. CDR3 length: 15 amino acids. CDR3 sequence (DNA): TGTGCCAGCAGCCCCGTAGCGGGGGGGCTCAATGAGCAGTTCTTC. Its translation is CASSPVAGGLNEQFF.

This clone has more than one count but fewer than ten. The J gene is TRBJ2-7, the V gene TRBV7-2, with TRBD2 as a possible D gene (6 bases). CDR1 is SGHTA, CDR2 FQGNSA, per germline. The V gene lost 3 bases and the J gene lost 5 bases, with 14 bases spanning the gap. The CDR3 has 14 amino acids. In DNA, the CDR3 is TGTGCCAGCAGCTTTAAACGGGGGACGGACGAGCAGTACTTC. Protein: CASSFKRGTDEQYF. Variable domain in full (rest from reference TRBV7-2 and TRBJ2-7): GAGVSQSPSNKVTEKGKDVELRCDPISGHTALYWYRQSLGQGLEFLIYFQGNSAPDKSGLPSDRFSAERTGGSVSTLTIQRTQQEDSAVYLCASSFKRGTDEQYFGPGTRLTVT.